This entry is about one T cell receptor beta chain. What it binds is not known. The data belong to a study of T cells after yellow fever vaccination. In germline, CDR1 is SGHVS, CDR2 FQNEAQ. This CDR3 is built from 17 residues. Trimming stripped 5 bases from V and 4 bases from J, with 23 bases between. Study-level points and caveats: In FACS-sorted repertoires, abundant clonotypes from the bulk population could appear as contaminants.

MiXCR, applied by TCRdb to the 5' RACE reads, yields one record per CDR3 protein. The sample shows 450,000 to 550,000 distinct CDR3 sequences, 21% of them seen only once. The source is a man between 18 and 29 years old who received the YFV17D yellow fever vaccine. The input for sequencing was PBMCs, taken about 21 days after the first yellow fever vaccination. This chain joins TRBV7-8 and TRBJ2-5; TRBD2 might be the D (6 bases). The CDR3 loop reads CASSRRLGTSGRETQYF. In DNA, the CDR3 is TGTGCCAGCAGCCGGAGGCTAGGGACTTCGGGGCGAGAGACCCAGTACTTC.